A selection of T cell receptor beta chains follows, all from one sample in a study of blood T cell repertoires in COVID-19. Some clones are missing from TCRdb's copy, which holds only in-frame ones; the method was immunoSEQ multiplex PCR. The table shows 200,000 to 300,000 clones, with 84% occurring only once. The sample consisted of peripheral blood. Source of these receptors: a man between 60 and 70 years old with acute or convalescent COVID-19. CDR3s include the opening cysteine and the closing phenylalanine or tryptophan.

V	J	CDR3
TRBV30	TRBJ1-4	CAWTAAPTNEKLFF
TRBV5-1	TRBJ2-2	CASSLTRPRVTGELFF
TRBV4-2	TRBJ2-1	CASSRSTSGIGDEQFF
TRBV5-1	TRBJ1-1	CASSSGQPNTEAFF
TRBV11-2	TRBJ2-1	CASSMRQGRYNEQFF
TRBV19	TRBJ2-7	CASSRRAGESSYEQYF
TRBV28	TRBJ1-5	CASSFVRAGNQPQHF
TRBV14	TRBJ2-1	CASSQKGDTYNEQFF
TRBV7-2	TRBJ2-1	CASSLWAYEQFF
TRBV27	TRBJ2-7	CASSLSTLMAGTSSYEQYF
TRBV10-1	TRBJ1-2	CASSASGTYGYTF
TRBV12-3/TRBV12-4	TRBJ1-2	CASSFGTGYGYTF
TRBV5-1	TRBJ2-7	CASTLGDSSYEQYF
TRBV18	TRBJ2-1	CASSPLAGSYNEQFF
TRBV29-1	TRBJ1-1	CSVGTGMNTEAFF
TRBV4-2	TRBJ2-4	CASSQEGGLGGKNIQYF
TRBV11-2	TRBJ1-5	CASSFGADQPQHF
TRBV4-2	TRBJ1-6	CASSPSNRQGNSPLHF
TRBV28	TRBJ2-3	CASSDRGTLDTQYF
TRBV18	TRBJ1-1	CASSPLGHSNTEAFF
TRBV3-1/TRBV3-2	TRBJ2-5	CASSQEIREGQETQYF
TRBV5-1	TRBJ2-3	CASSVWASAGGTDTQYF
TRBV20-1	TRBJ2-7	CSARSGHEQYF
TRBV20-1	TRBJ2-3	CSASVGGGGRDTQYF
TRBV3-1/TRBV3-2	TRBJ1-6	CASSQGTAAGSPLHF
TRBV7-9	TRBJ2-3	CASSLAHRGSSDTQYF
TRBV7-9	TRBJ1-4	CASSLSRAPGLFF
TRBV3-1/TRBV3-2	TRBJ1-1	CASSQVPMTVNTEAFF
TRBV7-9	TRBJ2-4	CASSSTGQELAKNIQYF
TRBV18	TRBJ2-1	CASSPGQGGPQFF
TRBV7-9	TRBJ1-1	CASSWGLTGRRATEAFF
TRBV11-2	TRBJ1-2	CASSSSGDYGYTF
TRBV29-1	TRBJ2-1	CSVEGLSGRLLLNEQFF
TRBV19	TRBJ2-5	CASRPTGPGETQYF
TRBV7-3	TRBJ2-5	CASSLMGIRETQYF
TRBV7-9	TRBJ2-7	CASSKTGQGADEQYF
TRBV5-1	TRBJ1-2	CASRAGTYYGYTF
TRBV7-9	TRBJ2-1	CASRPLAGVSYNEQFF
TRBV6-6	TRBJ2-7	CASRPGQGIHEQYF
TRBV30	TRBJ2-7	CAWSERSEQYF
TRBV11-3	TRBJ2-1	CASSVGTGSYNEQFF
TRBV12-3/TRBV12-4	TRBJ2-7	CASSYGGAYEQYF
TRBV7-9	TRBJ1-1	CASSSDRTTEAFF
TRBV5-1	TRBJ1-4	CASSLAGQGRTNEKLFF
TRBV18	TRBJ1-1	CASSQGQTNTEAFF
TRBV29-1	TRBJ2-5	CSVVSETQYF
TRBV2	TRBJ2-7	CASSDYYEQYF